This T cell receptor beta chain originates from a study of siplizumab effects on memory and regulatory T cells. A note on this clone: Its specificity is unknown.

Study-level findings and limits: Only a minor fraction of alloreactive clones mapped to unstimulated subsets. There appeared to be greater diversity in naive T cells than in memory cells, and naive T cells seemed major contributors to the alloresponse. The mean Treg-derived percentage of mappable alloreactive CD4+ clones was approximately 68% with siplizumab compared with 25% to 30% in controls.

Assays captured roughly 9.3 x 10^4 TCR templates per sample. Profiling relied on immunoSEQ multiplex PCR, and the TCRdb table lists in-frame clones only, not all of them. The table shows approximately 94,000 clones, with roughly 95% occurring only once. Sequenced: naive CD4+ T cells sorted from blood. The sequence derives from a human donor in good health.

CDR3 protein: CASSLGDTVDLFTF. The CDR3 DNA reads as TGCGCCAGCAGCTTGGGAGACACCGTGGACCTCTTCACCTTC. This rearrangement joins TRBV5-1 to TRBJ1-2; D uncertain. Germline loops: CDR1 SGHRS, CDR2 YFSETQ. Trimming pared 0 bases from V and 13 bases from J, leaving 19 bases between. The CDR3 totals 14 residues.